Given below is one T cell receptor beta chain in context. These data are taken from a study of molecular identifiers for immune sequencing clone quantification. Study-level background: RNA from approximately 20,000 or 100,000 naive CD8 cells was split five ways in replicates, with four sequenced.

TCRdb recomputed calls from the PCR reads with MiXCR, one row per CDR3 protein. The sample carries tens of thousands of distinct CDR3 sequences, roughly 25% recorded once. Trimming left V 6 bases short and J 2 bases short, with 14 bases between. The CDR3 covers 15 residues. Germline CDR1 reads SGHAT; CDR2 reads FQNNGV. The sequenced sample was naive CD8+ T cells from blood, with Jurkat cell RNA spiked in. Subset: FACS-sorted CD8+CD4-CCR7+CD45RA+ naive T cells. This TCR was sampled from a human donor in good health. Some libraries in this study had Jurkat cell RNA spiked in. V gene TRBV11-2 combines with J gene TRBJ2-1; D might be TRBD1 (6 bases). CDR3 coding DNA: TGTGCCAGCAGATCCCCACAGGGACCCTACAATGAGCAGTTCTTC. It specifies CASRSPQGPYNEQFF.